The rows below give T cell receptor beta chains drawn from one sample of a study of control samples from healthy donors and cancer patients. Here immunoSEQ multiplex PCR was the method, and the copy in TCRdb shows in-frame clones only, minus some. The sample has about 59,000 clones; around 87% are singletons. Input material: PBMCs. These receptors were taken from a woman aged 55-69 years with lung cancer. The CDR3 runs from the conserved cysteine through the conserved F or W. D genes are given only for firm matches. A row's size may be missing; if present it is once, few, many or a size class.

J gene,clone size,V gene,D gene,CDR3 protein,CDR3 DNA
TRBJ2-7,once,TRBV28,NA,CASSEHSGLYSYEQYF,TGTGCCAGCAGTGAACATTCGGGACTCTACTCCTACGAGCAGTACTTC
TRBJ2-5,NA,TRBV28,NA,CASSSPNQETQYF,TGTGCCAGCAGTTCTCCGAATCAAGAGACCCAGTACTTC
TRBJ2-7,NA,TRBV11-2,NA,CASSWAAYEQYF,TGTGCCAGCAGCTGGGCAGCCTACGAGCAGTACTTC
TRBJ2-2,NA,TRBV5-3,NA,CASKHSNTGELFF,TGTGCCAGTAAACATTCGAACACCGGGGAGCTGTTTTTT
TRBJ1-4,NA,TRBV2,NA,CASWEGAGQLFF,TGTGCCAGCTGGGAAGGGGCCGGACAACTGTTTTTT
TRBJ2-1,NA,TRBV12-3/TRBV12-4,NA,CASSLNTLGEQFF,TGTGCCAGCAGTTTGAATACCCTGGGTGAGCAGTTCTTC
TRBJ2-5,NA,TRBV4-1,NA,CASSQDGLAQETQYF,TGCGCCAGCAGCCAAGATGGGCTAGCCCAAGAGACCCAGTACTTC
TRBJ2-1,NA,TRBV5-1,NA,CASSARGRNEQFF,TGCGCCAGCAGTGCCAGGGGAAGGAATGAGCAGTTCTTC
TRBJ2-4,NA,TRBV15,NA,CATSKGGVENIQYF,TGTGCCACCAGCAAGGGGGGAGTGGAAAACATTCAGTACTTC
TRBJ2-5,NA,TRBV7-8,NA,CASSRSLGSQETQYF,TGTGCCAGCAGCCGATCGCTTGGGAGTCAAGAGACCCAGTACTTC
TRBJ2-1,NA,TRBV7-9,NA,CASSSTGFGYNEQFF,TGTGCCAGCAGCTCGACAGGATTCGGCTACAATGAGCAGTTCTTC
TRBJ1-2,NA,TRBV6-5,TRBD1,CASSFTQGNYGYTF,TGTGCCAGCAGCTTCACACAGGGGAACTATGGCTACACCTTC
TRBJ2-1,NA,TRBV5-1,NA,CASSLGQASYNEQFF,TGCGCCAGCAGCTTGGGGCAGGCCTCCTACAATGAGCAGTTCTTC
TRBJ1-5,NA,TRBV6-6,NA,CASSQSGGGQPQHF,TGTGCCAGCAGTCAGTCCGGCGGGGGTCAGCCCCAGCATTTT
TRBJ1-1,NA,TRBV14,TRBD1,CASSPRGAANTEAFF,TGTGCCAGCAGCCCCAGGGGGGCCGCGAACACTGAAGCTTTCTTT
TRBJ2-5,NA,TRBV6-5,TRBD2,CASRVAGGETQYF,TGTGCCAGCAGGGTAGCGGGAGGAGAGACCCAGTACTTC
TRBJ2-6,NA,TRBV23-1,NA,CASSRPEGTSGANVLTF,TGCGCCAGCAGTCGGCCAGAGGGGACCTCTGGGGCCAACGTCCTGACTTTC
TRBJ2-2,NA,TRBV3-1/TRBV3-2,NA,CASSQVALMTGELFF,TGTGCCAGCAGCCAAGTGGCCTTAATGACCGGGGAGCTGTTTTTT
TRBJ1-1,once,TRBV7-8,NA,CASSLVGGFTEAFF,TGTGCCAGCAGCTTAGTTGGAGGGTTCACTGAAGCTTTCTTT
TRBJ1-1,NA,TRBV18,NA,CASSSMSDPNTEAFF,TGTGCCAGCTCATCAATGAGCGATCCGAACACTGAAGCTTTCTTT
TRBJ2-5,NA,TRBV2,NA,CASSEAQETQYF,TGTGCCAGCAGTGAAGCCCAAGAGACCCAGTACTTC
TRBJ1-1,NA,TRBV2,TRBD1,CASDGQGLNTEAFF,TGTGCCAGTGATGGACAGGGGCTGAACACTGAAGCTTTCTTT
TRBJ2-5,NA,TRBV3-1/TRBV3-2,NA,CASSPLEETQYF,TGTGCCAGCAGCCCCTTAGAGGAGACCCAGTACTTC